These 26 T cell receptor beta chains share one sample of origin, sequenced in a study of T cell repertoires in cytomegalovirus infection. The antigens for these receptors are not known. Using its own MiXCR run on the reads, TCRdb lists one record per CDR3 protein. The sample has about 500,000 distinct CDR3 sequences, 33% seen once; the top ten hold roughly 15%. Sequenced material: cultured PBMCs, taken from culture after CMV antigen stimulation. The receptor set was obtained from a human donor in good health (CMV status not recorded). Some clones in this sample may be carry-over from other donors' samples.

The chain combines TRBV6-1 with TRBJ2-1; TRBD2 matches 7 bases. Germline CDR1 MNHNS, CDR2 SASEGT. CDR3 length equals 15 residues. With 7 bases clipped from V and 4 bases from J, the junction kept 10 bases outside the gene matches. The chain's CDR3 is CASMYEAGGYNEQFF. As DNA, the CDR3 is TGTGCCAGCATGTATGAGGCCGGGGGGTACAATGAGCAGTTCTTC.

This chain links TRBV12-5 with TRBJ1-5; a possible D gene is TRBD1 (6 bases). Trimming left V 0 bases short and J 1 base short, with 13 bases between. Germline loops: CDR1 LGHNT, CDR2 FRNRAP. The CDR3 contains 17 residues. CDR3 DNA sequence: TGTGCTAGTGGTTTGGTAAGGGGGGTTACGAGCAATCAGCCCCAGCATTTT. Residues: CASGLVRGVTSNQPQHF.

This clonotype showed up just a few times. This chain links TRBV19 with TRBJ1-1, with D maybe TRBD1 (5 bases). The CDR3 is 15 amino acids. CDR1 is LNHDA, CDR2 SQIVND, per germline (reference sequence). Trimming removed 3 bases from V and 4 bases from J, with 15 bases in between. The CDR3 loop reads CASSMGRGGGTEAFF. DNA of the CDR3: TGTGCCAGTAGTATGGGCCGCGGGGGAGGCACTGAAGCTTTCTTT.

This clonotype was counted ten times or more. This chain links TRBV7-2 with TRBJ2-7; D is undetermined. CDR1 is SGHTA, CDR2 FQGNSA, per germline. The CDR3 contains 15 residues. Trimming shortened V by 7 bases and J by 4 bases, and 20 bases separated the two germline ends. The CDR3 bases are TGTGCCAGCAAGGAAATTGAGGTGGCCGCGTACGAGCAGTACTTC. It specifies CASKEIEVAAYEQYF. Looking up the rest from reference TRBV7-2 and TRBJ2-7 gives the full variable domain: GAGVSQSPSNKVTEKGKDVELRCDPISGHTALYWYRQSLGQGLEFLIYFQGNSAPDKSGLPSDRFSAERTGGSVSTLTIQRTQQEDSAVYLCASKEIEVAAYEQYFGPGTRLTVT.

In this sample, this clonotype turned up a few times. The chain has TRBV20-1 and TRBJ1-1, with TRBD1 as a possible D gene (5 bases). Germline V gives CDR1 DFQATT, CDR2 SNEGSKA (reference sequence). The CDR3 runs to 18 residues. Between the trimmed V and J ends, which lost 2 bases and 1 base, there was a span of 23 bases. CDR3 in DNA: TGCAGTGCTAGATTTTCAGGGATGTTATCGTCGGGGAACACTGAAGCTTTCTTT. Protein product: CSARFSGMLSSGNTEAFF.

Comment on this clonotype: Since the CDR3 does not end with the conserved phenylalanine or tryptophan, this likely comes from a read error. The chain uses TRBV4-1 and TRBJ2-7, with TRBD1 identical over 11 bases. CDR3 length: 18 residues. Unmatched junction bases numbered 12, after V lost 0 bases and J lost 5 bases. Germline loops: CDR1 MGHRA, CDR2 YSYEKL. The CDR3 sequence is CASSQDVARTGGFNEQYS. CDR3 nucleotides: TGCGCCAGCAGCCAAGACGTGGCGCGGACAGGGGGCTTCAACGAGCAGTACTCC.

This clonotype was found many times. The chain recombines TRBV7-2 with TRBJ2-1, with 7 bases lining up with TRBD2. Trimming cost V 0 bases and J 10 bases; bases outside gene matches: 3. From germline, CDR1 is SGHTA and CDR2 FQGNSA. This CDR3 spans 13 amino acids. CDR3 protein: CASSLAGGSEQFF. The DNA for the CDR3 is TGTGCCAGCAGCTTAGCGGGCGGGAGCGAGCAGTTCTTC.

This clonotype was recorded many times. This chain links TRBV7-2 with TRBJ1-2, with 8 bases fitting TRBD1. CDR3 length: 14 amino acids. The germline V gene has CDR1 SGHTA and CDR2 FQGNSA. V shed 0 bases, J shed 4 bases, and the junction held 1 base outside the gene matches. The CDR3 sequence: CASSLAGTGYGYTF. CDR3 DNA sequence: TGTGCCAGCAGCTTAGCGGGGACAGGCTATGGCTACACCTTC.

The chain is built from TRBV27 and TRBJ2-6, with D possibly being TRBD2 (5 bases). The CDR3 sequence is 16 residues long. Deletions cut 7 bases from V and 2 bases from J, with 15 bases between. Germline V gives CDR1 MNHEY, CDR2 SMNVEV (reference sequence). CDR3 sequence: CASTLYLAAGANVLTF. DNA of the CDR3: TGTGCCAGCACCCTTTACCTAGCTGCTGGGGCCAACGTCCTGACTTTC. Full variable domain (remainder filled in from reference TRBV27 and TRBJ2-6): EAQVTQNPRYLITVTGKKLTVTCSQNMNHEYMSWYRQDPGLGLRQIYYSMNVEVTDKGDVPEGYKVSRKEKRNFPLILESPSPNQTSLYFCASTLYLAAGANVLTFGAGSRLTVL.

This clonotype was seen at least ten times. This chain joins TRBV7-2 and TRBJ2-5, with TRBD1 matching 7 bases. Trimming removed 5 bases from V and 7 bases from J; junction bases left unmatched: 7. This CDR3 is built from 13 residues. CDR1 is SGHTA and CDR2 is FQGNSA in the germline V gene. CDR3 nucleotide sequence: TGTGCCAGCAGCCAACTACAGGGGAGGACCCAGTACTTC. Encoded protein: CASSQLQGRTQYF.

CDR3 nucleotides: TGTGCCAGCAGCCCCATCCGCTGGGTTCCACAGGTGGAGCTGTTTTTT. It is translated as CASSPIRWVPQVELFF. This chain links TRBV7-8 with TRBJ2-2, with a tentative D call TRBD1 (5 bases). Trimming shortened V by 5 bases and J by 10 bases, and 23 bases separated the two germline ends. The CDR3 has 16 amino acids. The germline V gene encodes CDR1 SGHVS and CDR2 FQNEAQ.

The CDR3 bases are TGTGCCAGCAGCCCGGGACCGGAGGAGGAGCTGTTTTTT. This gives the protein CASSPGPEEELFF. The chain couples TRBV7-3 to TRBJ2-2, with D perhaps given as TRBD1 or TRBD2 (5 bases each). V was clipped by 5 bases and J by 10 bases, with 14 bases between them. CDR1 SGHTA and CDR2 FQGTGA come from the germline V gene. The CDR3 contains 13 residues. The full variable domain, its missing parts supplied by reference TRBV7-3 and TRBJ2-2, is GAGVSQTPSNKVTEKGKYVELRCDPISGHTALYWYRQSLGQGPEFLIYFQGTGAADDSGLPNDRFFAVRPEGSVSTLKIQRTERGDSAVYLCASSPGPEEELFFGEGSRLTVL.

CDR3 loop: CASSVAAGRSPGELFF. CDR3 DNA sequence: TGTGCCAGCAGCGTAGCGGCAGGGAGGTCCCCCGGGGAGCTGTTTTTT. The J gene is TRBJ2-2, the V gene TRBV9, with D possibly being TRBD2 (6 bases). The CDR3 has 16 amino acids. CDR1 is SGDLS, CDR2 YYNGEE, per germline. V lost 0 bases and J lost 6, with 15 bases in between.

This sequence joins TRBV5-1 and TRBJ2-1, with D possibly matching TRBD2 (5 bases). This CDR3 spans 15 amino acids. Germline assignment: CDR1 SGHRS and CDR2 YFSETQ. Trimming took off 1 base at V and 8 bases at J, with 16 bases between the two ends. The CDR3 loop reads CASSLLEAGGHEQFF. The CDR3 region has the DNA TGCGCCAGCAGCTTGTTGGAGGCAGGAGGCCATGAGCAGTTCTTC.

This clonotype was counted only a few times. The gene calls are TRBV11-2 and TRBJ1-1, with D unresolved. Deletions cut 5 bases from V and 1 base from J, with 8 bases between. CDR3 length: 13 residues. Per germline, CDR1 SGHAT and CDR2 FQNNGV. CDR3 sequence (DNA): TGTGCCAGCAGCCCATCAGGGAACACTGAAGCTTTCTTT. Its protein product is CASSPSGNTEAFF.

J is TRBJ1-3 and V is TRBV20-1; D gene ambiguous. The CDR3 runs 15 residues. The germline V and J ends were trimmed by 1 base and 6 bases, with 16 bases remaining between them. Germline-derived CDR1 and CDR2 are DFQATT and SNEGSKA (reference sequence). The CDR3 spells CSARVVRQVENTIYF. The CDR3 DNA reads TGCAGTGCTAGAGTGGTACGGCAAGTTGAAAACACCATATATTTT.

The V call is TRBV5-4, the J call TRBJ1-4; D is ambiguous. The CDR3 spans 15 residues. Germline V gene sequence: CDR1 SGHNT, CDR2 YYREEE (reference sequence). Trimming took off 0 bases at V and 5 bases at J, with 11 bases between the two ends. The CDR3 here is CASSLGGSSNEKLFF. The CDR3 nucleotides read TGTGCCAGCAGCTTGGGCGGTAGTAGCAATGAAAAACTGTTTTTT.

This clonotype was counted many times. The V gene is TRBV7-2, the J gene TRBJ2-5, with D uncertain. Trimming removed 4 bases from V and 0 bases from J, with 6 bases in between. Germline-derived CDR1 and CDR2 are SGHTA and FQGNSA. This CDR3 is 13 amino acids long. The CDR3 loop is CASSSDYQETQYF. CDR3 bases: TGTGCCAGCAGCTCCGACTACCAAGAGACCCAGTACTTC.

This sequence joins TRBV6-2 or TRBV6-3 and TRBJ2-1; TRBD1 matches at 8 bases. This CDR3 region has 18 residues. Germline-derived CDR1 and CDR2 are MNHEY and SVGEGT. Trimming removed 6 bases from V and 4 bases from J; junction bases left unmatched: 17. As DNA, the CDR3 is TGTGCCAGCAGCCCCGACAGGGGCAAAAGGGGATTTTACAATGAGCAGTTCTTC. As protein: CASSPDRGKRGFYNEQFF.

This chain joins TRBV20-1 and TRBJ2-5, with D maybe TRBD1 (5 bases). Germline values: CDR1 DFQATT, CDR2 SNEGSKA (reference sequence). The ends were cut back, 0 bases at V and 5 bases at J, with 13 bases in the middle. The CDR3 totals 14 residues. Here the CDR3 reads CSARDQQGRETQYF. The CDR3 region has the DNA TGCAGTGCTAGAGATCAGCAGGGAAGGGAGACCCAGTACTTC.

This clonotype was picked up a small number of times. V is TRBV7-2 and J is TRBJ2-7; unclear D gene. The V end was cut by 5 bases, the J end by 1 base, with 9 bases between. This CDR3 is 13 amino acids long. Germline CDR1 is SGHTA and CDR2 is FQGNSA. The CDR3 sequence is CASSLTPSYEQYF. CDR3 nucleotides: TGTGCCAGCAGCCTGACGCCGTCCTACGAGCAGTACTTC.

A few counts support this clonotype. V gene TRBV5-1 combines with J gene TRBJ2-3; 12 bases line up with TRBD1. The CDR3 contains 16 residues. The germline V gene encodes CDR1 SGHRS and CDR2 YFSETQ. J gave up 4 bases and V 0 bases, and 3 bases lay outside the gene matches. The CDR3 DNA reads TGCGCCAGCAGCTTGGACGGGACAGGGGGCCCAGATACGCAGTATTTT. Protein sequence: CASSLDGTGGPDTQYF.

The J gene is TRBJ1-3, the V gene TRBV18; TRBD1 is a possible D gene (5 bases). The CDR3 is 16 residues long. Trimming shortened V by 3 bases and J by 0 bases, and 12 bases separated the two germline ends. Germline lookup yields CDR1 KGHSH and CDR2 LQKENI. CDR3 sequence: CASSPSQGFSGNTIYF. The CDR3 DNA follows: TGTGCCAGCTCACCGAGCCAGGGTTTCTCTGGAAACACCATATATTTT.

J is TRBJ1-3 and V is TRBV28; D gene unclear. The V and J ends lost 2 bases and 0 bases respectively, with 20 bases between them. Per germline, CDR1 MDHEN and CDR2 SYDVKM. The CDR3 extends over 19 amino acids. The CDR3, as DNA: TGTGCCAGCAGTTTAGAACGGGTGGACGTAGACTACTCTGGAAACACCATATATTTT. It is translated as CASSLERVDVDYSGNTIYF.

V and J are TRBV6-6 and TRBJ2-5, with TRBD2 matching 8 bases. The CDR3 has 18 amino acids. The V gene end was trimmed by 3 bases and the J gene end by 2 bases; junction bases not matched to a gene: 14. CDR1 is MNHNY and CDR2 is SVGAGI in the germline V gene (reference sequence). In nucleotides, the CDR3 is TGTGCCAGCAGTTATTGGGGATCGGCGGGAGGAAGGCAAGAGACCCAGTACTTC. Translation gives CASSYWGSAGGRQETQYF.

The sample holds many counts of this clonotype. The J gene is TRBJ2-5, the V gene TRBV7-2; 9 nucleotides align to TRBD2. The germline CDR1 and CDR2 sequences are SGHTA and FQGNSA. The V segment lost 0 bases and the J segment 5 bases; nucleotides outside the gene matches: 7. The CDR3 is 16 residues long. The CDR3 sequence is CASSLALASGTETQYF. The CDR3 DNA follows: TGTGCCAGCAGCTTAGCGCTGGCTAGCGGGACGGAGACCCAGTACTTC.